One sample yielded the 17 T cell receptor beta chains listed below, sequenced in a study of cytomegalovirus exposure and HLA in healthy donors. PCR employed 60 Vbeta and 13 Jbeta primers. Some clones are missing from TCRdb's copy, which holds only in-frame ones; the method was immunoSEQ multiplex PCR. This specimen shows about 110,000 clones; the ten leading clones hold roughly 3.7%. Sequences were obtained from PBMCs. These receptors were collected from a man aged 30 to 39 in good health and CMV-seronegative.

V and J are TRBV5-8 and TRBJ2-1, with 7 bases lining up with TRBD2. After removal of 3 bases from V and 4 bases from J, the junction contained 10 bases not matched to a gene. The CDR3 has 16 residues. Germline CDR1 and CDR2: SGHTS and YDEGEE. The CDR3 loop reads CASSWKGLAAYNEQFF. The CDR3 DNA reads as TGTGCCAGCAGCTGGAAAGGGCTAGCGGCTTACAATGAGCAGTTCTTC.

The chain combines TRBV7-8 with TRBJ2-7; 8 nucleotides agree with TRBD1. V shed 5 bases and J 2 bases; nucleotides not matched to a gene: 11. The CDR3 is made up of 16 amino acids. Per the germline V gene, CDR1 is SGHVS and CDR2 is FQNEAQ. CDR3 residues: CASSRPDRVLPYEQYF. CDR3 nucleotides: TGTGCCAGCAGCCGACCGGACAGGGTGTTGCCCTACGAGCAGTACTTC.

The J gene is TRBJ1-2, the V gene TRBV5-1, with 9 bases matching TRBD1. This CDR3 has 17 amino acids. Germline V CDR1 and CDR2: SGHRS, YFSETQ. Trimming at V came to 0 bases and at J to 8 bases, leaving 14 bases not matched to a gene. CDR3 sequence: CASSLEEGQGVSGGYTF. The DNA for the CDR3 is TGCGCCAGCAGCTTGGAGGAGGGACAGGGCGTCTCAGGGGGCTACACCTTC.

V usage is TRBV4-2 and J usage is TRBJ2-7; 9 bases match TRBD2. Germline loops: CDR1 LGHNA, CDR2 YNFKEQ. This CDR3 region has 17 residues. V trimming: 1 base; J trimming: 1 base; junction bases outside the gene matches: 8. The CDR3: CASSQVGSGGASYEQYF. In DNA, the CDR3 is TGTGCCAGCAGCCAAGTCGGTAGCGGGGGCGCTTCCTACGAGCAGTACTTC.

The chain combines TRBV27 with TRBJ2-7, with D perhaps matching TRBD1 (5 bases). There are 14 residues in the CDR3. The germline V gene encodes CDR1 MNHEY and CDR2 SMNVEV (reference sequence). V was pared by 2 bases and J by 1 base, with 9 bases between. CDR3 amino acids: CASSLGHSSYEQYF. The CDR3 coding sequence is TGTGCCAGCAGTTTAGGACACAGTTCCTACGAGCAGTACTTC.

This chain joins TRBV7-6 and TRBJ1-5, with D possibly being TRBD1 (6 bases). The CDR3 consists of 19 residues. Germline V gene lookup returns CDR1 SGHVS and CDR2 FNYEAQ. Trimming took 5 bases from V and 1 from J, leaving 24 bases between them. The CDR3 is CASSPQPGVAGESNQPQHF. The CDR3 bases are TGTGCCAGCAGCCCCCAGCCCGGGGTGGCAGGGGAAAGCAATCAGCCCCAGCATTTT.

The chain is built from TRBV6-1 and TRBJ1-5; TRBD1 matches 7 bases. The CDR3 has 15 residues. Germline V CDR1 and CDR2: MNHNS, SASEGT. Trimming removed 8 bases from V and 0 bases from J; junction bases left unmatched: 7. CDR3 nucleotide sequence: TGTGCCAGCCCGGGACAGTCCTATAGCAATCAGCCCCAGCATTTT. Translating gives CASPGQSYSNQPQHF.

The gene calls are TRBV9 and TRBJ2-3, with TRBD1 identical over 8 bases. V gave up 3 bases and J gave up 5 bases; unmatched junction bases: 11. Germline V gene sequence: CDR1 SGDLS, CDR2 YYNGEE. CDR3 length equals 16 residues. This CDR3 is CASSAPGQGVIDTQYF. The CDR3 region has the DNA TGTGCCAGCAGCGCACCCGGACAGGGTGTTATAGATACGCAGTATTTT.

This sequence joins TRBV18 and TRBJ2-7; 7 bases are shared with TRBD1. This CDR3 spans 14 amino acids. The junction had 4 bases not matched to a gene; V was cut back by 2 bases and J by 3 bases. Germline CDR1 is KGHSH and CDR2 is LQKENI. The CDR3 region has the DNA TGTGCCAGCTCACCAGTAGGGGGCAACTACGAGCAGTACTTC. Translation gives CASSPVGGNYEQYF.

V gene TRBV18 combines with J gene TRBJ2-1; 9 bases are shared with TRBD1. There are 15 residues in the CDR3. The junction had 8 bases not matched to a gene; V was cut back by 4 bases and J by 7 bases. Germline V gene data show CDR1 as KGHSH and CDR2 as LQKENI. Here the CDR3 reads CASSQGTGSVNEQFF. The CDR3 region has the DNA TGTGCCAGCTCACAAGGGACAGGGAGCGTGAATGAGCAGTTCTTC.

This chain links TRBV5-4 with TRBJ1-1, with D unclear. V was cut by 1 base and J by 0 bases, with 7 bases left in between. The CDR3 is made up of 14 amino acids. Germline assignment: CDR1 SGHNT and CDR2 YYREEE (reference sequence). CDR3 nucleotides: TGTGCCAGCAGCTTGCTGGCGGTGAACACTGAAGCTTTCTTT. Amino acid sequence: CASSLLAVNTEAFF.

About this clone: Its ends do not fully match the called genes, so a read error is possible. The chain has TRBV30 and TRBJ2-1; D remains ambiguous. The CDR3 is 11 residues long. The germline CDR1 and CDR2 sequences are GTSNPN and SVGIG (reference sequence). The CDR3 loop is CAWSATGGLVF. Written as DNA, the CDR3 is TGTGCCTGGAGTGCGACGGGTGGTCTTGTCTTC.

This CDR3 reads CASSGRTGRYNEQFF. The CDR3 DNA reads as TGTGCCAGCAGCGGGCGGACAGGGCGCTACAATGAGCAGTTCTTC. The chain uses TRBV7-9 and TRBJ2-1, with TRBD1 matching over 8 bases. The CDR3 runs 15 residues. Per the germline V gene, CDR1 is SEHNR and CDR2 is FQNEAQ (reference sequence). Trimming cost V 5 bases and J 3 bases; bases outside gene matches: 6.

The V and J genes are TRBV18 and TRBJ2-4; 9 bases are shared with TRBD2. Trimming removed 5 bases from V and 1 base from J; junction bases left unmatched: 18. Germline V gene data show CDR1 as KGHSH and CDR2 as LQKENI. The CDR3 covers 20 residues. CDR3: CASSSRGSLAGREAKNIQYF. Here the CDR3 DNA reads TGTGCCAGCTCATCACGAGGAAGCCTAGCGGGGAGAGAGGCCAAAAACATTCAGTACTTC.

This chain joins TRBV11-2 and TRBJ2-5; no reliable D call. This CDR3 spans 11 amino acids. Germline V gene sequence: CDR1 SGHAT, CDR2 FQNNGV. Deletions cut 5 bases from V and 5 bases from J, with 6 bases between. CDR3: CASSPRETQYF. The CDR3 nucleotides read TGTGCCAGCAGCCCCAGGGAGACCCAGTACTTC.

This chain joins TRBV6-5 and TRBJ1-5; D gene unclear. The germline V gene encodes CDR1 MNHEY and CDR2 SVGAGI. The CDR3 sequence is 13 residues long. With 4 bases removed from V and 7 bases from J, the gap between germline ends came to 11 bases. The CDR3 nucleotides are TGTGCCAGCAGTTTCGGAGGGTCCCAGCCCCAGCATTTT. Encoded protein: CASSFGGSQPQHF.

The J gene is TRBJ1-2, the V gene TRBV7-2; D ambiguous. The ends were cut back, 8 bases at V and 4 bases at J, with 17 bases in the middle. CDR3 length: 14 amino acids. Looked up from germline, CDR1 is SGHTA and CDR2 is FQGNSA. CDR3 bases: TGTGCCAGCTCCGGGGAGGGTTTGGTCTATGGCTACACCTTC. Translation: CASSGEGLVYGYTF.